This section outlines one T cell receptor (beta chain) sequence together with its context. Its target is unknown. TCR beta cDNA libraries had unique molecular identifiers. TCRdb fed the PCR reads into MiXCR, producing one record per CDR3 protein. The sample records fewer than 700,000 distinct CDR3 sequences, around 40% being singletons. The data stem from a study of post-analysis software for immune sequencing data. Study-level background: Both relapsing-remitting and secondary progressive multiple sclerosis featured among the disease courses, as did progressive-relapsing multiple sclerosis.

CDR1 and CDR2 (germline): SQVTM, ANQGSEA. The CDR3 spans 14 residues. V shed 6 bases, J shed 6 bases, and the junction held 10 bases outside the gene matches. Study results and limitations: F measure grouped same-batch samples tightly together. For normalized Chao1 diversity, multiple sclerosis patients scored significantly lower than controls did. About five TRBV segments were more frequent in patients than controls; TRBV5-6, TRBV5-1 and TRBV20-1 belonged to this group.

Sequenced sample: blood. This TCR was sampled from a girl aged 5 to 17 with multiple sclerosis. V usage is TRBV29-1 and J usage is TRBJ2-1; TRBD2 agrees at 8 bases. The CDR3 sequence is CSVAFGTRVNEQFF. CDR3 nucleotide sequence: TGCAGCGTGGCATTCGGGACTAGAGTCAATGAGCAGTTCTTC.